Shown below are 29 T cell receptor beta chains from a single sample sequenced in a study of shared clonotypes between healthy human individuals. The data were produced by immunoSEQ multiplex PCR, yet TCRdb's version contains in-frame clones alone and is incomplete. The table lists roughly 2,000,000 clones, about 94% of them singletons. Terminally differentiated effector memory CD45RA+ cells were excluded by CCR7 positive selection of CD45RO-negative cells. The sequencing input was naive CD8+ T cells from PBMCs. The receptors shown here come from a man aged 18 to 29 in good health. Some clones in this sample may be carry-over from other donors' samples.

The chain employs TRBV18 and TRBJ1-5; D is possibly TRBD1 (6 bases). The germline CDR1 and CDR2 sequences are KGHSH and LQKENI. With 0 bases removed from V and 1 base from J, the gap between germline ends came to 10 bases. The CDR3 is made up of 16 amino acids. The CDR3 spells CASSPPQGTSNQPQHF. The CDR3 DNA is TGTGCCAGCTCACCACCCCAGGGGACGAGCAATCAGCCCCAGCATTTT.

This chain joins TRBV19 and TRBJ1-5; D unresolved. Germline-derived CDR1 and CDR2 are LNHDA and SQIVND (reference sequence). The CDR3 is made up of 12 amino acids. The V end lost 8 bases, the J end lost 5 bases, and 10 bases lay between the germline ends. The CDR3 sequence: CASRELDQPQHF. DNA of the CDR3: TGTGCCAGTCGTGAGCTCGATCAGCCCCAGCATTTT.

The V gene is TRBV9, the J gene TRBJ1-5, with TRBD1 identical over 8 bases. The CDR3 loop spans 15 amino acids. The trim removed 4 bases at V and 3 bases at J, leaving 6 bases unmatched. In germline, CDR1 is SGDLS, CDR2 YYNGEE. Written as DNA, the CDR3 is TGTGCCAGCAGCCACTCAGGGGGCAACAATCAGCCCCAGCATTTT. Translating gives CASSHSGGNNQPQHF. Full variable domain (missing parts from reference TRBV9 and TRBJ1-5): DSGVTQTPKHLITATGQRVTLRCSPRSGDLSVYWYQQSLDQGLQFLIQYYNGEERAKGNILERFSAQQFPDLHSELNLSSLELGDSALYFCASSHSGGNNQPQHFGDGTRLSIL.

The chain couples TRBV29-1 to TRBJ2-5, with 10 nucleotides matching TRBD1. Germline assignment: CDR1 SQVTM and CDR2 ANQGSEA. The CDR3 spans 16 residues. J lost 5 bases, V lost 0 bases, and 9 bases had no gene match. The CDR3 reads CSVEDIGRGQGETQYF. The CDR3, as DNA: TGCAGCGTTGAAGATATTGGAAGGGGACAGGGGGAGACCCAGTACTTC.

In its sample, this clone was seen once. The chain carries TRBV11-2 and TRBJ2-7; TRBD2 agrees at 8 bases. V lost 5 bases and J lost 3; bases outside the gene matches: 9. CDR3 length: 15 residues. Germline V gene sequence: CDR1 SGHAT, CDR2 FQNNGV. CDR3 sequence: CASSHRGGGLYEQYF. CDR3 in DNA: TGTGCCAGCAGCCACCGGGGCGGGGGGCTCTACGAGCAGTACTTC.

The rearrangement links TRBV27 to TRBJ2-7; D ambiguous. CDR3 length: 13 residues. CDR1 MNHEY and CDR2 SMNVEV come from the germline V gene (reference sequence). Trimming took 3 bases from V and 5 from J, leaving 11 bases between them. In DNA form, the CDR3 reads TGTGCCAGCAGTTTGACAAGAATCCACGAGCAGTACTTC. Residues: CASSLTRIHEQYF.

The chain employs TRBV7-8 and TRBJ1-2, with D hard to call. CDR1 and CDR2 (germline): SGHVS, FQNEAQ. The CDR3 extends over 15 amino acids. The V end lost 1 base, the J end lost 4 bases, and 13 bases lay between the germline ends. Written as DNA, the CDR3 is TGTGCCAGCAGCTTAGGTGAGGGTAGCGGCTATGGCTACACCTTC. It codes for CASSLGEGSGYGYTF.

The chain carries TRBV4-1 and TRBJ1-1; D ambiguous. The V and J ends lost 0 bases and 1 base respectively, with 9 bases between them. Germline V gives CDR1 MGHRA, CDR2 YSYEKL. The CDR3 contains 15 residues. The CDR3, as DNA: TGCGCCAGCAGCCAAGATTATCACGGGAACACTGAAGCTTTCTTT. It yields the protein CASSQDYHGNTEAFF.

The chain recombines TRBV19 with TRBJ1-2; D perhaps matches TRBD1 (6 bases). This CDR3 is 17 amino acids long. Germline lookup yields CDR1 LNHDA and CDR2 SQIVND (reference sequence). Trimming removed 2 bases at V and 7 bases at J, with 23 bases between. CDR3 protein: CASSISFAWQGPSGYTF. The CDR3 DNA follows: TGTGCCAGTAGTATATCGTTCGCTTGGCAGGGGCCCTCTGGCTACACCTTC.

This chain joins TRBV19 and TRBJ2-1; D is unresolved. Trimming cost V 6 bases and J 8 bases, with 14 bases left between them. Germline V lookup: CDR1 LNHDA, CDR2 SQIVND (reference sequence). The CDR3 totals 13 residues. CDR3 amino acids: CASSLVQIDEQFF. DNA for the CDR3: TGTGCCAGTAGCCTAGTACAGATAGATGAGCAGTTCTTC. The entire variable domain, with the rest obtained from reference TRBV19 and TRBJ2-1, is as follows: DGGITQSPKYLFRKEGQNVTLSCEQNLNHDAMYWYRQDPGQGLRLIYYSQIVNDFQKGDIAEGYSVSREKKESFPLTVTSAQKNPTAFYLCASSLVQIDEQFFGPGTRLTVL.

J is TRBJ1-1 and V is TRBV18; D is uncertain. CDR1 KGHSH and CDR2 LQKENI come from the germline V gene. V was cut by 3 bases and J by 5 bases, with 7 bases left in between. This CDR3 contains 12 residues. CDR3 amino acids: CASSPNQTEAFF. DNA of the CDR3: TGTGCCAGCTCACCCAACCAGACTGAAGCTTTCTTT.

About this clone: Distinct nucleotide sequences in the sample also encode this CDR3. J is TRBJ2-7 and V is TRBV19; D is unresolved. Germline CDR1 LNHDA, CDR2 SQIVND (reference sequence). The length of the CDR3 is 14 residues. The V gene lost 1 base and the J gene lost 2 bases, with 9 bases spanning the gap. The CDR3 DNA sequence: TGTGCCAGTAGTATAGGCGGCGGCCCCTACGAGCAGTACTTC. Its translation: CASSIGGGPYEQYF. Together with reference TRBV19 and TRBJ2-7, the CDR3 gives the full variable domain: DGGITQSPKYLFRKEGQNVTLSCEQNLNHDAMYWYRQDPGQGLRLIYYSQIVNDFQKGDIAEGYSVSREKKESFPLTVTSAQKNPTAFYLCASSIGGGPYEQYFGPGTRLTVT.

The rearrangement uses TRBV27 and TRBJ1-5; 8 bases map to TRBD1. Trimming at V came to 6 bases and at J to 2 bases, leaving 6 bases not matched to a gene. The CDR3 sequence is 15 residues long. Germline-derived CDR1 and CDR2 are MNHEY and SMNVEV (reference sequence). CDR3 bases: TGTGCCAGCAGCCCGACAGGGGTTGGCAATCAGCCCCAGCATTTT. Protein sequence: CASSPTGVGNQPQHF.

V is TRBV19 and J is TRBJ2-3; unclear D gene. There are 17 residues in the CDR3. Trimming removed 3 bases at V and 2 bases at J, with 18 bases between. Germline CDR1 LNHDA, CDR2 SQIVND (reference sequence). The CDR3 protein is CASSIGTYGSYTDTQYF. The CDR3 nucleotides read TGTGCCAGTAGTATTGGCACGTACGGGTCTTACACAGATACGCAGTATTTT.

The rearrangement uses TRBV27 and TRBJ2-1; 13 bases match TRBD2. The CDR3 consists of 15 residues. The V segment lost 5 bases and the J segment 7 bases; nucleotides outside the gene matches: 5. Germline-derived CDR1 and CDR2 are MNHEY and SMNVEV (reference sequence). Here the CDR3 reads CASSKLLAGGNEQFF. DNA for the CDR3: TGTGCCAGCAGTAAACTACTAGCGGGAGGGAATGAGCAGTTCTTC.

This rearrangement joins TRBV27 to TRBJ2-7, with 13 bases aligning to TRBD2. Germline values: CDR1 MNHEY, CDR2 SMNVEV (reference sequence). The CDR3 is 15 amino acids. With V trimmed by 5 bases and J by 2 bases, 3 bases remained unmatched. CDR3 loop: CASSGLAGDTYEQYF. The CDR3 region has the DNA TGTGCCAGCAGTGGACTAGCGGGGGATACCTACGAGCAGTACTTC.

V usage is TRBV7-9 and J usage is TRBJ1-2; 9 bases align to TRBD1. Germline V CDR1 and CDR2: SEHNR, FQNEAQ (reference sequence). Trimming took 0 bases from V and 2 from J; bases not matched to a gene: 4. The CDR3 is made up of 16 amino acids. The CDR3 protein is CASSLARDRANYGYTF. CDR3 coding DNA: TGTGCCAGCAGCTTAGCCAGGGACAGGGCAAACTATGGCTACACCTTC.

This chain connects TRBV27 to TRBJ2-1, with 8 bases identical to TRBD1. V lost 2 bases to trimming and J lost 3 bases; unmatched junction nucleotides: 12. The CDR3 is 18 residues long. The V gene's germline CDR1 is MNHEY and CDR2 SMNVEV (reference sequence). Here the CDR3 reads CASSLTQLTGVSYNEQFF. The CDR3 DNA reads as TGTGCCAGCAGTTTAACCCAACTGACAGGGGTTAGCTACAATGAGCAGTTCTTC.

The chain joins TRBV5-4 to TRBJ2-1; TRBD1 is a possible D gene (5 bases). The V end was cut by 3 bases, the J end by 7 bases, with 5 bases between. CDR3 length: 11 amino acids. The germline CDR1 and CDR2 sequences are SGHNT and YYREEE (reference sequence). CDR3 sequence: CASSSGNEQFF. CDR3 nucleotides: TGTGCCAGCAGCTCAGGGAATGAGCAGTTCTTC. The whole variable domain, filled in from reference TRBV5-4 and TRBJ2-1, reads ETGVTQSPTHLIKTRGQQVTLRCSSQSGHNTVSWYQQALGQGPQFIFQYYREEENGRGNFPPRFSGLQFPNYSSELNVNALELDDSALYLCASSSGNEQFFGPGTRLTVL.

A single count supports this clone. Other DNA variants within this sample encode the same CDR3. The chain uses TRBV7-9 and TRBJ1-1; no definite D call. The CDR3 loop spans 13 amino acids. V was cut by 1 base and J by 5 bases, with 8 bases left in between. The germline gives CDR1 SEHNR, CDR2 FQNEAQ (reference sequence). CDR3 DNA: TGTGCCAGCAGCTTAGGTCGAGCAACTGAAGCTTTCTTT. Its protein is CASSLGRATEAFF.

The V and J genes are TRBV10-3 and TRBJ2-3; 9 nucleotides agree with TRBD1. Per the germline V gene, CDR1 is ENHRY and CDR2 is SYGVKD. CDR3 length: 14 residues. V lost 7 bases, J lost 4 bases, and 6 bases stayed unmatched. The CDR3, as DNA: TGTGCCATCACCCGGGACAGGGTCCCAGATACGCAGTATTTT. Protein sequence: CAITRDRVPDTQYF.

The chain couples TRBV25-1 to TRBJ2-7; D uncertain. The CDR3 consists of 12 residues. The ends were cut back, 3 bases at V and 7 bases at J, with 10 bases in the middle. From germline, CDR1 is MGHDK and CDR2 SYGVNS. Here the CDR3 DNA reads TGTGCCAGCAGTGAGGGCCAGCTAGAGCAGTACTTC. It translates to CASSEGQLEQYF.

This rearrangement joins TRBV18 to TRBJ2-5, with 10 bases fitting TRBD2. This CDR3 region has 15 residues. The trim removed 4 bases at V and 3 bases at J, leaving 5 bases unmatched. Germline CDR1 and CDR2: KGHSH and LQKENI. The CDR3 sequence: CASSQGLAHKETQYF. Here the CDR3 DNA reads TGTGCCAGCTCACAGGGACTAGCGCATAAAGAGACCCAGTACTTC. Together with reference TRBV18 and TRBJ2-5, the CDR3 gives the full variable domain: NAGVMQNPRHLVRRRGQEARLRCSPMKGHSHVYWYRQLPEEGLKFMVYLQKENIIDESGMPKERFSAEFPKEGPSILRIQQVVRGDSAAYFCASSQGLAHKETQYFGPGTRLLVL.

The chain uses TRBV27 and TRBJ2-1; 12 nucleotides line up with TRBD2. Losses at the gene ends were 2 bases for V and 15 bases for J; bases not matched to a gene: 5. The CDR3 sequence is 13 residues long. Germline V CDR1 and CDR2: MNHEY, SMNVEV (reference sequence). The CDR3: CASSLMSSGRVFF. In nucleotides, the CDR3 is TGTGCCAGCAGTTTAATGTCTAGCGGGAGGGTGTTCTTC.

V is TRBV27 and J is TRBJ2-5; possibly TRBD2 for D (6 bases). The CDR3 extends over 14 amino acids. Per the germline V gene, CDR1 is MNHEY and CDR2 is SMNVEV (reference sequence). The V and J ends lost 7 bases and 0 bases respectively, with 12 bases between them. DNA of the CDR3: TGTGCCAGCACCCCGGGACTCGACCAAGAGACCCAGTACTTC. Translating gives CASTPGLDQETQYF.

V is TRBV11-2 and J is TRBJ2-1; 7 bases map to TRBD2. This CDR3 is 17 amino acids long. The trim removed 1 base at V and 4 bases at J, leaving 10 bases unmatched. Germline-derived CDR1 and CDR2 are SGHAT and FQNNGV. The CDR3 DNA reads TGTGCCAGCAGCTTAGGGTGGGAGGGTATGGGTTACAATGAGCAGTTCTTC. This gives the protein CASSLGWEGMGYNEQFF.

The rearrangement links TRBV29-1 to TRBJ1-3; no firm D call. The CDR3 sequence is 14 residues long. Trimming cost V 2 bases and J 4 bases, with 12 bases left between them. Germline loops: CDR1 SQVTM, CDR2 ANQGSEA. CDR3 residues: CSVEPVELGNTIYF. CDR3 nucleotides: TGCAGCGTTGAACCGGTCGAACTCGGAAACACCATATATTTT.

Turning to this clone: The sample contains more than one DNA sequence encoding this CDR3. The chain recombines TRBV7-9 with TRBJ2-5; D may be TRBD1 (5 bases). Germline V CDR1 and CDR2: SEHNR, FQNEAQ (reference sequence). V was shortened by 1 base and J by 3 bases, with 6 bases between the two germline ends. The CDR3 runs 13 residues. CDR3 coding DNA: TGTGCCAGCAGCTTAGGACAGAAAGAGACCCAGTACTTC. This gives the protein CASSLGQKETQYF.

The chain recombines TRBV9 with TRBJ2-1; 16 positions agree with TRBD2. V trimming: 4 bases; J trimming: 0 bases; junction bases outside the gene matches: 7. CDR3 length: 19 residues. CDR1 and CDR2 (germline): SGDLS, YYNGEE. DNA for the CDR3: TGTGCCAGCAGCCCGGGACTAGCGGGAGGGCCTGGCTCCTACAATGAGCAGTTCTTC. It yields the protein CASSPGLAGGPGSYNEQFF.